These 17 T cell receptor beta chains were sequenced from one sample in a study of blood T cell repertoires in COVID-19. Using immunoSEQ multiplex PCR, the repertoire was profiled, and TCRdb retains in-frame clones only, with some absent. The sample yields under 300,000 clones, roughly 87% seen once. Sequencing was done on a sample of PBMCs or T cells enriched from blood (not recorded which). Every receptor here comes from a woman in her 30s with acute COVID-19.

This chain joins TRBV2 and TRBJ2-2, with a tentative D call TRBD1 (5 bases). There are 14 residues in the CDR3. Trimming left V 4 bases short and J 4 bases short, with 10 bases between. CDR1 is SNHLY, CDR2 FYNNEI, per germline. The CDR3: CASSVQVSTGELFF. For the CDR3, the DNA is TGTGCCAGCAGTGTACAGGTATCCACCGGGGAGCTGTTTTTT.

The chain couples TRBV27 to TRBJ2-1; TRBD1 agrees at 9 bases. The V segment lost 5 bases and the J segment 2 bases; nucleotides outside the gene matches: 16. Germline V gene lookup returns CDR1 MNHEY and CDR2 SMNVEV (reference sequence). This CDR3 is built from 19 residues. CDR3 sequence (DNA): TGTGCCAGCAGTCCCGGGACAGGGAGAAGGAGGAGCCCCTACAATGAGCAGTTCTTC. Amino acids: CASSPGTGRRRSPYNEQFF.

This rearrangement joins TRBV28 to TRBJ1-5, with TRBD1 as a possible D gene (6 bases). The V gene's germline CDR1 is MDHEN and CDR2 SYDVKM. Trimming cost V 6 bases and J 1 base, with 13 bases left between them. This CDR3 is 15 amino acids long. The CDR3 spells CASSPTGGSNQPQHF. CDR3 nucleotide sequence: TGTGCCAGCAGCCCGACAGGTGGGAGCAATCAGCCCCAGCATTTT.

The chain uses TRBV11-1 and TRBJ2-1; 11 positions match TRBD2. J lost 8 bases, V lost 3 bases, and 6 bases had no gene match. Germline V lookup: CDR1 SGHAT, CDR2 FQDESV (reference sequence). This CDR3 is 15 amino acids long. DNA for the CDR3: TGTGCCAGCAGCTTCCCTAGCGGGGGGCTTGATGAGCAGTTCTTC. Amino acids: CASSFPSGGLDEQFF.

The chain recombines TRBV7-2 with TRBJ1-5; D is unresolved. The CDR3 consists of 12 residues. CDR1 and CDR2 (germline): SGHTA, FQGNSA. Trimming shortened V by 3 bases and J by 7 bases, and 7 bases separated the two germline ends. The CDR3 DNA reads as TGTGCCAGCAGCTTGGGAGGGCAGCCCCAGCATTTT. Protein product: CASSLGGQPQHF.

The V and J genes are TRBV9 and TRBJ1-3, with 7 bases fitting TRBD1. Germline V CDR1 and CDR2: SGDLS, YYNGEE. The trim removed 0 bases at V and 3 bases at J, leaving 6 bases unmatched. The CDR3 has 16 residues. The CDR3 loop is CASSVAGTVVGNTIYF. As DNA, the CDR3 is TGTGCCAGCAGCGTAGCCGGGACAGTCGTTGGAAACACCATATATTTT.

The chain joins TRBV7-9 to TRBJ2-5; 12 bases match TRBD2. The CDR3 loop spans 17 amino acids. J was trimmed by 5 bases and V by 1 base; bases with no gene match: 8. CDR1 SEHNR and CDR2 FQNEAQ come from the germline V gene (reference sequence). The CDR3 spells CASSLGTTSGGRETQYF. DNA for the CDR3: TGTGCCAGCAGCTTAGGAACTACTAGCGGGGGGCGCGAGACCCAGTACTTC.

The rearrangement uses TRBV6-5 and TRBJ1-4; D not resolved. Trimming removed 6 bases from V and 7 bases from J, with 9 bases in between. Germline values: CDR1 MNHEY, CDR2 SVGAGI. This CDR3 is built from 12 residues. The CDR3 protein is CASRERVEKLFF. The DNA of the CDR3 is TGTGCCAGCAGGGAGAGGGTTGAAAAACTGTTTTTT.

This chain connects TRBV7-2 to TRBJ1-2, with TRBD1 identical over 11 bases. This CDR3 region has 16 residues. J lost 7 bases, V lost 4 bases, and 11 bases had no gene match. The germline V gene encodes CDR1 SGHTA and CDR2 FQGNSA. The chain's CDR3 is CASSSSGTGGVGGYTF. In nucleotides, the CDR3 is TGTGCCAGCAGCTCCTCCGGGACAGGGGGAGTAGGTGGCTACACCTTC.

This clone was observed once. The gene calls are TRBV7-9 and TRBJ2-5, with a weak D call TRBD2 (5 bases). Germline CDR1 is SEHNR and CDR2 is FQNEAQ (reference sequence). CDR3 size: 15 residues. V lost 0 bases to trimming and J lost 2 bases, with 10 bases between them. The CDR3 region is CASSLALGVQETQYF. CDR3 in DNA: TGTGCCAGCAGCTTAGCCTTGGGAGTACAAGAGACCCAGTACTTC.

The sample holds many counts of this clone. V gene TRBV19 combines with J gene TRBJ2-2, with 13 bases aligning to TRBD2. The CDR3 length is 17 residues. V shed 4 bases, J shed 2 bases, and the junction held 4 bases outside the gene matches. The germline V gene encodes CDR1 LNHDA and CDR2 SQIVND (reference sequence). The CDR3: CASSRWTSGGNTGELFF. The DNA for the CDR3 is TGTGCCAGTAGTAGGTGGACTAGCGGGGGAAACACCGGGGAGCTGTTTTTT.

This clone was recorded once. This chain uses TRBV7-9 with TRBJ2-2, with 10 bases identical to TRBD1. Looked up from germline, CDR1 is SEHNR and CDR2 is FQNEAQ (reference sequence). J lost 2 bases, V lost 4 bases, and 7 bases had no gene match. The CDR3 is 17 amino acids. The CDR3 nucleotides read TGTGCCAGCAGCTCGCGGGACAGGGGCCTTAACACCGGGGAGCTGTTTTTT. This encodes CASSSRDRGLNTGELFF.

Only one count was recorded for this clone. This chain joins TRBV18 and TRBJ2-3; TRBD2 matches at 13 bases. After removal of 4 bases from V and 4 bases from J, the junction contained 8 bases not matched to a gene. CDR1 KGHSH and CDR2 LQKENI come from the germline V gene. CDR3 size: 17 residues. The CDR3 DNA reads TGTGCCAGCTCACGGGGACTAGCGGGGTCAAGACCAGATACGCAGTATTTT. It is translated as CASSRGLAGSRPDTQYF.

The rearrangement uses TRBV5-1 and TRBJ1-3; D is unclear. CDR3 length equals 15 residues. Trimming pared 0 bases from V and 2 bases from J, leaving 9 bases between. CDR1 is SGHRS, CDR2 YFSETQ, per germline. The CDR3 bases are TGCGCCAGCAGCTTGGAGTGGAGAACTGGAAACACCATATATTTT. Amino acid sequence: CASSLEWRTGNTIYF.

This chain joins TRBV2 and TRBJ1-2; TRBD1 aligns across 8 bases. In germline, CDR1 is SNHLY, CDR2 FYNNEI. The CDR3 is 14 amino acids. With 3 bases clipped from V and 8 bases from J, the junction kept 8 bases outside the gene matches. The CDR3 nucleotides are TGTGCCAGCAGTGACAGGCAGGGGGCAAGAGGCTACACCTTC. It codes for CASSDRQGARGYTF.

The rearrangement uses TRBV9 and TRBJ2-7; 10 positions agree with TRBD1. The ends lost 1 base at V and 2 bases at J; junction bases unmatched: 3. This CDR3 region has 15 residues. The V gene's germline CDR1 is SGDLS and CDR2 YYNGEE. The CDR3 loop reads CASSVRGTGAYEQYF. The CDR3 DNA reads as TGTGCCAGCAGCGTAAGGGGGACAGGGGCCTACGAGCAGTACTTC.

The rearrangement joins TRBV2 to TRBJ1-5; D is ambiguous. Looked up from germline, CDR1 is SNHLY and CDR2 is FYNNEI. Trimming pared 7 bases from V and 5 bases from J, leaving 12 bases between. This CDR3 region has 13 residues. CDR3 in DNA: TGTGCCAGCACTCTGGTGAGGGATCAGCCCCAGCATTTT. Protein sequence: CASTLVRDQPQHF.